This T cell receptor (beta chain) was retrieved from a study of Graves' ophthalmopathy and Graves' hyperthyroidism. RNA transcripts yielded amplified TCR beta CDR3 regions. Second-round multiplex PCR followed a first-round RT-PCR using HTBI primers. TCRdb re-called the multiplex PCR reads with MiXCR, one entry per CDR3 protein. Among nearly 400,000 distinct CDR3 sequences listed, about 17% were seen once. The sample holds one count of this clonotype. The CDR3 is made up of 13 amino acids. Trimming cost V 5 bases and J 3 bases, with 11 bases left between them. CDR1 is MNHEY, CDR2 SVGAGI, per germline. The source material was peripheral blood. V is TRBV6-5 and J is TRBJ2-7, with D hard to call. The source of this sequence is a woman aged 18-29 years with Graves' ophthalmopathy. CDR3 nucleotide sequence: TGTGCCAGCAGTACTCTCCTAGACTACGAGCAGTACTTC. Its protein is CASSTLLDYEQYF.